These 10 T cell receptor beta chains were all obtained from the same sample, sequenced in a study of T cell changes during pregnancy in multiple sclerosis. The data were produced by immunoSEQ multiplex PCR, yet TCRdb's version contains in-frame clones alone and is incomplete. The repertoire consists of fewer than 70,000 clones, with 80% to 90% occurring once and the leading ten covering about 2.5%. Source: peripheral blood, taken in the first trimester of pregnancy. Every receptor here comes from a female donor with multiple sclerosis, enrolled in a pregnancy study.

The V and J genes are TRBV12-5 and TRBJ2-3; 7 nucleotides align to TRBD1. The ends lost 6 bases at V and 4 bases at J; junction bases unmatched: 7. Germline-derived CDR1 and CDR2 are LGHNT and FRNRAP. CDR3 length equals 14 residues. The CDR3 region has the DNA TGTGCTAGTGGCGGCAGGGGGAATTCAGATACGCAGTATTTT. Amino acid sequence: CASGGRGNSDTQYF.

CDR3 sequence reads: CASSLTTTAKNIQYF. In nucleotides, the CDR3 is TGTGCCAGCAGTTTAACAACAACGGCCAAAAACATTCAGTACTTC. The V and J genes are TRBV6-5 and TRBJ2-4; no firm D call. Per the germline V gene, CDR1 is MNHEY and CDR2 is SVGAGI. The CDR3 extends over 15 amino acids. V was clipped by 4 bases and J by 1 base, with 11 bases between them.

The chain has TRBV27 and TRBJ2-6; a possible D gene is TRBD1 (5 bases). The V gene lost 5 bases and the J gene lost 0 bases, with 20 bases spanning the gap. The germline V gene has CDR1 MNHEY and CDR2 SMNVEV (reference sequence). The CDR3 consists of 19 residues. CDR3 nucleotides: TGTGCCAGCAGTGTTTCGACAGCGCTTCCTCGCTCTGGGGCCAACGTCCTGACTTTC. Protein sequence: CASSVSTALPRSGANVLTF. The full variable domain, with the rest looked up from reference TRBV27 and TRBJ2-6, is EAQVTQNPRYLITVTGKKLTVTCSQNMNHEYMSWYRQDPGLGLRQIYYSMNVEVTDKGDVPEGYKVSRKEKRNFPLILESPSPNQTSLYFCASSVSTALPRSGANVLTFGAGSRLTVL.

This clone occurred a few times. This chain uses TRBV12-5 with TRBJ2-5; D may be TRBD1 (6 bases). This CDR3 comprises 14 residues. Germline CDR1 LGHNT, CDR2 FRNRAP. Between the trimmed V and J ends, which lost 0 bases and 5 bases, there was a span of 10 bases. The CDR3 coding sequence is TGTGCTAGTGGTTTGGTTGGGGGCCTGGAGACCCAGTACTTC. This codes for CASGLVGGLETQYF.

The chain carries TRBV4-3 and TRBJ2-4; weak D call: TRBD1 (5 bases). Germline CDR1 is LGHNA and CDR2 is YSLEER. With 1 base removed from V and 6 bases from J, the gap between germline ends came to 13 bases. CDR3 length: 15 amino acids. The CDR3 coding sequence is TGCGCCAGCAGCCAAGTGCAGGGTGAAATAAACATTCAGTACTTC. Its protein product is CASSQVQGEINIQYF.

This chain uses TRBV7-9 with TRBJ1-2; 7 bases match TRBD1. The V segment lost 1 base and the J segment 1 base; nucleotides outside the gene matches: 0. CDR3 size: 14 residues. The V gene's germline CDR1 is SEHNR and CDR2 FQNEAQ (reference sequence). DNA of the CDR3: TGTGCCAGCAGCTTAGACAGGGGTAACTATGGCTACACCTTC. Translating it yields CASSLDRGNYGYTF.

A few counts support this clone. The chain links TRBV19 to TRBJ1-5; 9 bases map to TRBD1. Germline-derived CDR1 and CDR2 are LNHDA and SQIVND (reference sequence). V dropped 8 bases and J dropped 2; count of bases not matched to a gene: 13. There are 17 residues in the CDR3. CDR3 region: CASFEQGANSGNQPQHF. CDR3 DNA sequence: TGTGCCAGTTTCGAACAGGGGGCGAATAGTGGCAATCAGCCCCAGCATTTT.

This clone occurred once. This chain links TRBV7-2 with TRBJ2-7; tentatively, D is TRBD2 (6 bases). Germline V gene sequence: CDR1 SGHTA, CDR2 FQGNSA. The V and J ends lost 6 bases and 6 bases respectively, with 15 bases between them. CDR3 size: 13 residues. CDR3 amino acids: CASRPTMGGEQYF. The DNA of the CDR3 is TGTGCCAGCAGACCTACTATGGGGGGCGAGCAGTACTTC.

For the CDR3, the DNA is TGTGCCAGCACGCCTTACACAGGGAGAGACTATGGCTACACCTTC. Protein sequence: CASTPYTGRDYGYTF. The genes are TRBV6-1 and TRBJ1-2; weak D call: TRBD1 (6 bases). Per germline, CDR1 MNHNS and CDR2 SASEGT. V was cut by 7 bases and J by 3 bases, with 18 bases left in between. This CDR3 is built from 15 residues.

The CDR3 region has the DNA TGCGCCAGCAGCACGGGGACAGGGGAACAAGAGACCCAGTACTTC. It is translated as CASSTGTGEQETQYF. The chain joins TRBV5-1 to TRBJ2-5, with TRBD1 identical over 10 bases. This CDR3 comprises 15 residues. V shed 4 bases, J shed 2 bases, and the junction held 5 bases outside the gene matches. The germline CDR1 and CDR2 sequences are SGHRS and YFSETQ.